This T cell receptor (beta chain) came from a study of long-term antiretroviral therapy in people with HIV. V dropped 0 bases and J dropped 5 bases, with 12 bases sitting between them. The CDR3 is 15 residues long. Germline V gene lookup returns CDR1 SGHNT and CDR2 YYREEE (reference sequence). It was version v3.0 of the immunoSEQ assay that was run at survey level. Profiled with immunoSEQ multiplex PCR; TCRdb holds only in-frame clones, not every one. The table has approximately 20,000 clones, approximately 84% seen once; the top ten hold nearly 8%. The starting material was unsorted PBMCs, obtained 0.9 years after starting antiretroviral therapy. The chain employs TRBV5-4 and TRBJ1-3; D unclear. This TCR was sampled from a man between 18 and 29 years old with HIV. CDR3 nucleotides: TGTGCCAGCAGCTTGGGCGGAAAGGCGCGAAACACCATATATTTT. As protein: CASSLGGKARNTIYF.